What follows are 23 T cell receptor beta chains derived from one specimen sequenced in a study of cytotoxic CD8 clonotypes in ibrutinib-treated CLL. TCRdb keeps only in-frame clones here, not all; method: immunoSEQ multiplex PCR. The repertoire consists of tens of thousands of clones, with 56% occurring once and the leading ten covering about 20%. Sequenced material: PBMCs, taken after 24 months of ibrutinib treatment. The receptors stem from a human donor with chronic lymphocytic leukemia.

The genes are TRBV13 and TRBJ2-5; no clear D. Trimming removed 5 bases at V and 5 bases at J, with 12 bases between. Germline assignment: CDR1 PRHDT and CDR2 FYEKMQ (reference sequence). This CDR3 has 13 residues. CDR3 nucleotide sequence: TGTGCCAGCAGCCCCCCCCAGGAGGAGACCCAGTACTTC. Protein: CASSPPQEETQYF.

J is TRBJ1-3 and V is TRBV5-6, with a tentative D call TRBD1 (5 bases). The CDR3 contains 15 residues. Germline CDR1 reads SGHDT; CDR2 reads YYEEEE. Trimming shortened V by 4 bases and J by 0 bases, and 11 bases separated the two germline ends. The DNA for the CDR3 is TGTGCCAGCAGCCTGGGGACTACCTCTGGAAACACCATATATTTT. Translating gives CASSLGTTSGNTIYF.

The genes are TRBV5-4 and TRBJ2-1; TRBD1 might be the D (5 bases). The V gene lost 4 bases and the J gene lost 4 bases, with 12 bases spanning the gap. The CDR3 length is 14 residues. CDR1 is SGHNT, CDR2 YYREEE, per germline (reference sequence). In nucleotides, the CDR3 is TGTGCCAGCAGCACCCGTGCAGGGTACAATGAGCAGTTCTTC. It specifies CASSTRAGYNEQFF.

The rearrangement joins TRBV5-6 to TRBJ2-7, with D possibly being TRBD2 (6 bases). The CDR3 has 14 amino acids. V was trimmed by 1 base and J by 0 bases, leaving 8 bases between them. Germline loops: CDR1 SGHDT, CDR2 YYEEEE. CDR3 sequence: CASSLFGGSYEQYF. CDR3 bases: TGTGCCAGCAGCTTGTTCGGGGGCTCCTACGAGCAGTACTTC. The full variable domain, in which reference TRBV5-6 and TRBJ2-7 provide the parts outside the CDR3, is DAGVTQSPTHLIKTRGQQVTLRCSPKSGHDTVSWYQQALGQGPQFIFQYYEEEERQRGNFPDRFSGHQFPNYSSELNVNALLLGDSALYLCASSLFGGSYEQYFGPGTRLTVT.

This clone was detected many times. The gene calls are TRBV6-1 and TRBJ1-2; 9 positions agree with TRBD1. Trimming cost V 4 bases and J 4 bases; bases outside gene matches: 4. The CDR3 spans 14 residues. CDR1 is MNHNS, CDR2 SASEGT, per germline. The CDR3, as DNA: TGTGCCAGCAGTGGGGACAGGGCGAGCTATGGCTACACCTTC. Protein product: CASSGDRASYGYTF.

The chain couples TRBV5-1 to TRBJ2-2, with TRBD1 identical over 11 bases. J was trimmed by 4 bases and V by 3 bases; bases with no gene match: 11. The CDR3 totals 18 residues. Germline values: CDR1 SGHRS, CDR2 YFSETQ. Here the CDR3 reads CASSSRVGTGGSTGELFF. The CDR3 DNA reads as TGCGCCAGCAGCTCTCGAGTCGGGACAGGGGGGAGCACCGGGGAGCTGTTTTTT.

The chain links TRBV19 to TRBJ1-1, with D maybe TRBD1 (6 bases). Germline lookup yields CDR1 LNHDA and CDR2 SQIVND (reference sequence). V dropped 7 bases and J dropped 5 bases, with 14 bases sitting between them. The CDR3 has 13 residues. The CDR3 region has the DNA TGTGCCAGTACGCAGGGGATGGTTACTGAAGCTTTCTTT. Translating gives CASTQGMVTEAFF.

This clone was recorded many times. This chain uses TRBV2 with TRBJ1-2; D is possibly TRBD1 (6 bases). Germline CDR1 SNHLY, CDR2 FYNNEI. V was cut by 4 bases and J by 2 bases, with 14 bases left in between. The CDR3 runs 15 residues. The CDR3 here is CASSALDSLNYGYTF. The CDR3 nucleotides are TGTGCCAGCAGTGCACTGGACAGCCTCAACTATGGCTACACCTTC.

This chain joins TRBV11-2 and TRBJ2-7, with D possibly matching TRBD2 (5 bases). CDR1 and CDR2 (germline): SGHAT, FQNNGV. The CDR3 sequence is 15 residues long. V shed 5 bases and J shed 7 bases, with 21 bases lying between them. CDR3 loop: CASSPTSYRTGEQYF. CDR3 DNA: TGTGCCAGCAGCCCGACCAGTTACCGGACGGGGGAGCAGTACTTC.

This clone was detected only a few times. The chain combines TRBV23-1 with TRBJ1-6; the D is unclear. TRBV23-1 is known as an ORF, though its function is uncertain. The CDR3 has 10 residues. The V end was cut by 6 bases, the J end by 10 bases, with 4 bases between. Here the CDR3 DNA reads TGCGCCAGCAGGAACTCACCCCTCCACTTT. Protein product: CASRNSPLHF.

The sample holds a few counts of this clone. The chain uses TRBV28 and TRBJ1-5; a weak D match, TRBD1 (6 bases). The CDR3 runs 12 residues. Trimming took off 6 bases at V and 6 bases at J, with 9 bases between the two ends. CDR1 is MDHEN and CDR2 is SYDVKM in the germline V gene. Here the CDR3 reads CASSPGAQPQHF. The CDR3 DNA is TGTGCCAGCAGCCCGGGGGCTCAGCCCCAGCATTTT.

The CDR3 sequence: CASSLIGQGLGYGYTF. The CDR3, as DNA: TGTGCCAGCAGCTTAATAGGTCAGGGATTGGGCTATGGCTACACCTTC. The gene calls are TRBV11-2 and TRBJ1-2; maybe TRBD1 (5 bases). The V end lost 2 bases, the J end lost 4 bases, and 17 bases lay between the germline ends. Germline CDR1 reads SGHAT; CDR2 reads FQNNGV. The CDR3 runs to 16 residues.

This rearrangement joins TRBV6-6 to TRBJ2-7; D is possibly TRBD1 or TRBD2 (6 bases each). This CDR3 comprises 14 residues. Trimming stripped 6 bases from V and 1 base from J, with 13 bases between. Germline assignment: CDR1 MNHNY and CDR2 SVGAGI (reference sequence). The CDR3 DNA reads as TGTGCCAGCAGAGGGTCGGGGGCGTCCTACGAGCAGTACTTC. As protein: CASRGSGASYEQYF.

The chain joins TRBV6-5 to TRBJ2-6; D unclear. Trimming cost V 8 bases and J 3 bases, with 8 bases left between them. The CDR3 contains 13 residues. The germline V gene has CDR1 MNHEY and CDR2 SVGAGI. The CDR3 nucleotides are TGTGCCAGCGGTGGGATTGGGGCCAACGTCCTGACTTTC. It codes for CASGGIGANVLTF.

The rearrangement joins TRBV7-2 to TRBJ2-1; no reliable D call. The CDR3 sequence is 13 residues long. CDR1 SGHTA and CDR2 FQGNSA come from the germline V gene. V lost 1 base to trimming and J lost 4 bases, with 5 bases between them. The CDR3 DNA sequence: TGTGCCAGCAGCTTAGTCCCTTACAATGAGCAGTTCTTC. Translating gives CASSLVPYNEQFF.

This clone showed up just once. The DNA of the CDR3 is TGCAGCGTCAGGACTAGCGAAAACCAAGAGACCCAGTACTTC. This sequence encodes CSVRTSENQETQYF. The chain employs TRBV29-1 and TRBJ2-5; TRBD2 matches at 9 bases. The germline V gene encodes CDR1 SQVTM and CDR2 ANQGSEA. The CDR3 sequence is 14 residues long. Trimming removed 6 bases from V and 0 bases from J; junction bases left unmatched: 5.

This clone was found once. J is TRBJ2-1 and V is TRBV2; 12 bases agree with TRBD2. Germline CDR1 and CDR2: SNHLY and FYNNEI. The CDR3 loop spans 16 amino acids. Losses at the gene ends were 6 bases for V and 7 bases for J; bases not matched to a gene: 10. CDR3 DNA: TGTGCCAGCAGGACGAGACTAGCGGGAGCTGAGAATGAGCAGTTCTTC. It is translated as CASRTRLAGAENEQFF.

The V call is TRBV2, the J call TRBJ1-2; D is perhaps TRBD1 (6 bases). There are 17 residues in the CDR3. The ends were cut back, 4 bases at V and 3 bases at J, with 21 bases in the middle. Germline-derived CDR1 and CDR2 are SNHLY and FYNNEI. CDR3 DNA sequence: TGTGCCAGCAGTGGAAGCCAGGGGAGATTTTTGGACTATGGCTACACCTTC. This gives the protein CASSGSQGRFLDYGYTF.

For this clone: This sequence may be a read error, since a much larger clone differs from it by one base. The V and J genes are TRBV7-2 and TRBJ2-7, with D possibly TRBD2 on 5 matching bases. In germline, CDR1 is SGHTA, CDR2 FQGNSA. This CDR3 region has 13 residues. CDR3 DNA sequence: TGTGCCAGCAGCTTTAGCGCAATGGGCGAGCAGTGCGTC. Its translation is CASSFSAMGEQCV.

The CDR3 region is CASKLMSYTEAFF. CDR3 DNA: TGTGCCAGTAAGCTCATGTCATACACTGAAGCTTTCTTT. The rearrangement joins TRBV19 to TRBJ1-1; D is unresolved. Germline CDR1 is LNHDA and CDR2 is SQIVND (reference sequence). The ends were cut back, 7 bases at V and 3 bases at J, with 12 bases in the middle. The length of the CDR3 is 13 residues.

The gene calls are TRBV2 and TRBJ2-7, with D possibly matching TRBD2 (6 bases). Trimming shortened V by 4 bases and J by 4 bases, and 11 bases separated the two germline ends. Germline V gene data show CDR1 as SNHLY and CDR2 as FYNNEI. The CDR3 is 13 amino acids. CDR3 residues: CASSVGGEYEQYV. The CDR3 coding sequence is TGTGCCAGCAGTGTTGGAGGGGAGTACGAGCAGTACGTC.

This clone was found a few times. The V gene is TRBV27, the J gene TRBJ1-3, with no clear D. CDR3 length: 15 amino acids. V dropped 0 bases and J dropped 0 bases, with 6 bases sitting between them. Germline V gives CDR1 MNHEY, CDR2 SMNVEV (reference sequence). The CDR3 DNA is TGTGCCAGCAGTTTATCTTTAGCCTCTGGAAACACCATATATTTT. This gives the protein CASSLSLASGNTIYF.

In this sample, this clone turned up a few times. The chain employs TRBV4-1 and TRBJ1-2, with TRBD1 as a possible D gene (5 bases). Germline values: CDR1 MGHRA, CDR2 YSYEKL. CDR3 length: 15 residues. V lost 4 bases and J lost 0, with 12 bases in between. CDR3 DNA sequence: TGCGCCAGCAGCCCGACAGCGACGGCTAACTATGGCTACACCTTC. This sequence encodes CASSPTATANYGYTF.